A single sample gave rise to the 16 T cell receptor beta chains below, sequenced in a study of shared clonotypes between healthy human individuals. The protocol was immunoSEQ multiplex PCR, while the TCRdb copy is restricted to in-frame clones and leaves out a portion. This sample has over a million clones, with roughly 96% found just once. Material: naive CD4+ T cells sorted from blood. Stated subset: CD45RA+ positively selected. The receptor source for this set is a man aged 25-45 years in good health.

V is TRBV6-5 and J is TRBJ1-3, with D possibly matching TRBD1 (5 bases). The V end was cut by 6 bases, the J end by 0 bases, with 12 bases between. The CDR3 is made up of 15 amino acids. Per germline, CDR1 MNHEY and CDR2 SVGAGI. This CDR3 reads CASSSTGASGNTIYF. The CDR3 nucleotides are TGTGCCAGCAGCTCGACCGGGGCCTCTGGAAACACCATATATTTT.

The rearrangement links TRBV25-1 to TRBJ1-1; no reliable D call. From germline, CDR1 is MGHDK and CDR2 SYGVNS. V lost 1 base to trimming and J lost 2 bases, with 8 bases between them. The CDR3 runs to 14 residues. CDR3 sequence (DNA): TGTGCCAGCAGTGAATTCGGGGTTAACACTGAAGCTTTCTTT. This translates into CASSEFGVNTEAFF.

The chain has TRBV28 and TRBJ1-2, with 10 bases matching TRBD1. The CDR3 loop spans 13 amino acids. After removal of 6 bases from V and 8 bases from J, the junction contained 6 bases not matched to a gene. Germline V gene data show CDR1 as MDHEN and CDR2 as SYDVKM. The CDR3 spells CASSTGTGAGYTF. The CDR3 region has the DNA TGTGCCAGCAGCACCGGGACAGGGGCAGGCTACACCTTC.

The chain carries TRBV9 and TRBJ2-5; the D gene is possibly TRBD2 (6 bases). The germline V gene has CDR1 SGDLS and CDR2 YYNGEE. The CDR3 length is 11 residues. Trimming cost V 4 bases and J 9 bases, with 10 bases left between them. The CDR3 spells CASSTSGPQYF. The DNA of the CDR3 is TGTGCCAGCAGCACAAGCGGGCCCCAGTACTTC.

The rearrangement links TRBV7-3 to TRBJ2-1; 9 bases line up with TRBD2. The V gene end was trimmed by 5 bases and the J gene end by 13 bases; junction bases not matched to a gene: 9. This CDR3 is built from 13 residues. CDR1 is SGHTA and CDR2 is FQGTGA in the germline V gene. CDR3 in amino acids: CASSPTPAGGQFF. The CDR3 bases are TGTGCCAGCAGCCCAACCCCAGCGGGAGGCCAGTTCTTC. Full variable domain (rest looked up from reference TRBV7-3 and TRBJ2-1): GAGVSQTPSNKVTEKGKYVELRCDPISGHTALYWYRQSLGQGPEFLIYFQGTGAADDSGLPNDRFFAVRPEGSVSTLKIQRTERGDSAVYLCASSPTPAGGQFFGPGTRLTVL.

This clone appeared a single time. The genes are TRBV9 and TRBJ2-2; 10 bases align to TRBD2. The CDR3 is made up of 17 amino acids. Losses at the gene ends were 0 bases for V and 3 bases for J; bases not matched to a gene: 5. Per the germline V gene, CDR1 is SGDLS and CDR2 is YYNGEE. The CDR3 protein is CASSVGPAGGYTGELFF. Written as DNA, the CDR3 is TGTGCCAGCAGCGTAGGGCCAGCGGGAGGGTACACCGGGGAGCTGTTTTTT.

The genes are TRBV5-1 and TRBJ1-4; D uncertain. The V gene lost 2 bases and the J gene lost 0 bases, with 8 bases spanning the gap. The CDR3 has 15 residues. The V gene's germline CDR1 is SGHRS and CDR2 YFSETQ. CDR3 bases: TGCGCCAGCAGCTTACACCGAACAACTAATGAAAAACTGTTTTTT. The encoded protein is CASSLHRTTNEKLFF.

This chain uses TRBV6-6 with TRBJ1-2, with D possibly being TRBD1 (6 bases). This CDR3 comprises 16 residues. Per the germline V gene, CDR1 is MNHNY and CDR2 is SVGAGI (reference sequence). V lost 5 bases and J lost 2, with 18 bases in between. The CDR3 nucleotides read TGTGCCAGCAGTACACCCTTCGGGGGCGCGAACTATGGCTACACCTTC. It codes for CASSTPFGGANYGYTF.

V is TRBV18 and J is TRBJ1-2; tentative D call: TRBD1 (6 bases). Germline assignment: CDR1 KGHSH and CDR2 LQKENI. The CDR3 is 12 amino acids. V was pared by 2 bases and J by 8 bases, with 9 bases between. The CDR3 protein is CASSPGTTGYTF. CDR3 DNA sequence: TGTGCCAGCTCACCAGGGACAACCGGCTACACCTTC.

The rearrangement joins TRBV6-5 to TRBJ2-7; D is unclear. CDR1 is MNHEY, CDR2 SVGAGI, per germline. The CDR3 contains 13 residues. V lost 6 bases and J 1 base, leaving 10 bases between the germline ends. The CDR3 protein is CASREKSSYEQYF. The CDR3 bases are TGTGCCAGCAGGGAGAAGTCGTCCTACGAGCAGTACTTC.

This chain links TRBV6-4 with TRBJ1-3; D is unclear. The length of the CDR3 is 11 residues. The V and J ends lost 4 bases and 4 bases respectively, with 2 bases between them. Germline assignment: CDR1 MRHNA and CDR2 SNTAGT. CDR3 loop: CASSAGNTIYF. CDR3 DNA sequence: TGTGCCAGCAGTGCAGGAAACACCATATATTTT.

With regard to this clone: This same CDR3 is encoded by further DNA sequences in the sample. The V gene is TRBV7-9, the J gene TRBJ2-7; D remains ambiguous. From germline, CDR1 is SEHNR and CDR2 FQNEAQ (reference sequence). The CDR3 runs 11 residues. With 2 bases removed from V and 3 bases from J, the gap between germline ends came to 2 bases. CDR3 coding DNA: TGTGCCAGCAGCTTACTCTACGAGCAGTACTTC. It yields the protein CASSLLYEQYF.

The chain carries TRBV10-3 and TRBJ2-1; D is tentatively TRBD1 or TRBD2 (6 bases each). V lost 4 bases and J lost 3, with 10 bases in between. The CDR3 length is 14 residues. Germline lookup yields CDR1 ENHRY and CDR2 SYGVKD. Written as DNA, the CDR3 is TGTGCCATCAGTGCGGGGGCATTCTACAATGAGCAGTTCTTC. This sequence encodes CAISAGAFYNEQFF.

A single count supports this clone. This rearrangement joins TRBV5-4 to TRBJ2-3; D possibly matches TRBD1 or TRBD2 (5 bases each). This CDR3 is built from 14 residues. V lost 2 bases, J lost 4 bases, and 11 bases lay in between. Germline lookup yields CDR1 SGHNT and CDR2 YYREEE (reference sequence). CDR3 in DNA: TGTGCCAGCAGCTTTATGAGGGGCCCAGATACGCAGTATTTT. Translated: CASSFMRGPDTQYF.

CDR3 nucleotides: TGTGCCAGCAGCTCCCCGGGTGGGCGGGCAGATACGCAGTATTTT. Translating gives CASSSPGGRADTQYF. The J gene is TRBJ2-3, the V gene TRBV28; maybe TRBD2 (5 bases). Germline CDR1 and CDR2: MDHEN and SYDVKM. CDR3 size: 15 residues. V lost 6 bases and J lost 4, with 17 bases in between.

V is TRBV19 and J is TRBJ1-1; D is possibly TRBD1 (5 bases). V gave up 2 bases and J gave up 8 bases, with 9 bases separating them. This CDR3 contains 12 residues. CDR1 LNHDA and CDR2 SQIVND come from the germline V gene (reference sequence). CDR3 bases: TGTGCCAGTAGTATATTGCAGGGCGAAGCTTTCTTT. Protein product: CASSILQGEAFF.